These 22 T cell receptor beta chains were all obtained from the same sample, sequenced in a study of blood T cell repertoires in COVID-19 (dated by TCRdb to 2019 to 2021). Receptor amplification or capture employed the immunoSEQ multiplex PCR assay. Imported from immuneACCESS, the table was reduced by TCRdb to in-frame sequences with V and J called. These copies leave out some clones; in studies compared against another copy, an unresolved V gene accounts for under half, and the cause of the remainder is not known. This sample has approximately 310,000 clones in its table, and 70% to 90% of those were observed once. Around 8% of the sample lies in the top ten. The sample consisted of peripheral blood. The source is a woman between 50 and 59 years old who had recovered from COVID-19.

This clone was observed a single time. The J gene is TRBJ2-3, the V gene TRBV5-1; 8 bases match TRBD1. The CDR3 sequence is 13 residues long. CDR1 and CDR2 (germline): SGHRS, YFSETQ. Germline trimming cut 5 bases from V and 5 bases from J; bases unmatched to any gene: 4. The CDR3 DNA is TGCGCCAGCAGGCAGGGGGCTGGAGATACGCAGTATTTT. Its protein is CASRQGAGDTQYF.

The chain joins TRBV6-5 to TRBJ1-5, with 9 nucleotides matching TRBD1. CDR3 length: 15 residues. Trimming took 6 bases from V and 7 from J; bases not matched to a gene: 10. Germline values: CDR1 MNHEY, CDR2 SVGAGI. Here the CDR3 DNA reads TGTGCCAGCAGCCCCGGGACAGGGCGTCGACAGCCCCAGCATTTT. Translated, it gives CASSPGTGRRQPQHF.

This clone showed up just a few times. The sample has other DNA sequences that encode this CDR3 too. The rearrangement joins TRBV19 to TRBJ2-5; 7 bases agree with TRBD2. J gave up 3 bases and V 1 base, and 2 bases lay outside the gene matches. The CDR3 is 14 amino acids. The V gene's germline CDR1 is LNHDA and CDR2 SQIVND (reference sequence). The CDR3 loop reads CASSIGSGEETQYF. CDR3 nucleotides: TGTGCCAGTAGTATAGGGAGCGGGGAAGAGACCCAGTACTTC.

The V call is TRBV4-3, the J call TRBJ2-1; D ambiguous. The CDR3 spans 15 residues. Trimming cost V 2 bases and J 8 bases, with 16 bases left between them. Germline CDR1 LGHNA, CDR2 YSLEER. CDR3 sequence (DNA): TGCGCCAGCAGCCAACTACGCATGCCTGGGCATGAGCAGTTCTTC. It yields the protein CASSQLRMPGHEQFF.

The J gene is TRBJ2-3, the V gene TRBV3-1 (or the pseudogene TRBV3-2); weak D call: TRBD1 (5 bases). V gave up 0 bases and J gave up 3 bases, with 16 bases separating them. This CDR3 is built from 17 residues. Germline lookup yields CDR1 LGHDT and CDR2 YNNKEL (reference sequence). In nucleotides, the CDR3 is TGTGCCAGCAGCCAAGACTTTCGGCAGGGCCAGACAGATACGCAGTATTTT. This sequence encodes CASSQDFRQGQTDTQYF.

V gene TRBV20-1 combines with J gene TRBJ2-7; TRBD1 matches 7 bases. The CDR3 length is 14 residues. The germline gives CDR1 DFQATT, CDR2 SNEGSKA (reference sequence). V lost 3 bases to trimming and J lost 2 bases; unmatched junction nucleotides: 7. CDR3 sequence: CSASVPGQTYEQYF. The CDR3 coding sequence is TGCAGTGCTAGTGTTCCGGGACAGACCTACGAGCAGTACTTC.

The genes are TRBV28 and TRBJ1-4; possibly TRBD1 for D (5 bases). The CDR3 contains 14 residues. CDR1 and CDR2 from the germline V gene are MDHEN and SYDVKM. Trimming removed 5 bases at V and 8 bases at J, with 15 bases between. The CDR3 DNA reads TGTGCCAGCAGTCCCGCGGGGACCCGAGAAAAACTGTTTTTT. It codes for CASSPAGTREKLFF.

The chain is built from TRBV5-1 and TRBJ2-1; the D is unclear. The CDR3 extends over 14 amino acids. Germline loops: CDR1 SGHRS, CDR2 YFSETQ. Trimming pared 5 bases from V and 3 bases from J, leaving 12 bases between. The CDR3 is CASSQSGNYNEQFF. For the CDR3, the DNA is TGCGCCAGCAGTCAGTCAGGAAACTACAATGAGCAGTTCTTC. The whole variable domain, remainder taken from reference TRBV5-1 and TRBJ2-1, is KAGVTQTPRYLIKTRGQQVTLSCSPISGHRSVSWYQQTPGQGLQFLFEYFSETQRNKGNFPGRFSGRQFSNSRSEMNVSTLELGDSALYLCASSQSGNYNEQFFGPGTRLTVL.

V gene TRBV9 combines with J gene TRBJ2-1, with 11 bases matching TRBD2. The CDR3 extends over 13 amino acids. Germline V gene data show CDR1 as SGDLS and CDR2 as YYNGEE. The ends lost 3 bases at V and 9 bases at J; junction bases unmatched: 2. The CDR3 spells CASSGGLAAEQFF. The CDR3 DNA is TGTGCCAGCAGCGGGGGACTAGCGGCTGAGCAGTTCTTC.

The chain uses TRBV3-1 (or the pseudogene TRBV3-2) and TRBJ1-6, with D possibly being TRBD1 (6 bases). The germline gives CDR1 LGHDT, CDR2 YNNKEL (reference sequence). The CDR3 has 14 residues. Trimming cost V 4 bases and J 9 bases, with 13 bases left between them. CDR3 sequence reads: CASSLDSNGSPLHF. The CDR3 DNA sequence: TGTGCCAGCAGCCTGGACAGTAACGGTTCACCCCTCCACTTT.

This chain's CDR3 is CASRTRRQGRGEQYF. For the CDR3, the DNA is TGTGCCAGCAGAACAAGACGGCAGGGAAGGGGCGAGCAGTACTTC. V usage is TRBV28 and J usage is TRBJ2-7, with a weak D call TRBD1 (5 bases). This CDR3 spans 15 amino acids. V lost 6 bases and J lost 6, with 21 bases in between. Germline V gives CDR1 MDHEN, CDR2 SYDVKM.

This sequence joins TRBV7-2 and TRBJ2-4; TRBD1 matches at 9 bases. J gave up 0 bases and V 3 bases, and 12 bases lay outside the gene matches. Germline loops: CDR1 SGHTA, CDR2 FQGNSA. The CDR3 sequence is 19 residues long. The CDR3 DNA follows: TGTGCCAGCAGCTTCCTTTGGACAGGGGATGTATTAGCCAAAAACATTCAGTACTTC. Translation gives CASSFLWTGDVLAKNIQYF.

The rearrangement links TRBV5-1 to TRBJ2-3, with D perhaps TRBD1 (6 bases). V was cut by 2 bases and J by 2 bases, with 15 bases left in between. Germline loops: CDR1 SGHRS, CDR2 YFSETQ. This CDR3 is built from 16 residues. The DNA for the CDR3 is TGCGCCAGCAGCTTTGGTTCTCAGGGGTCCACAGATACGCAGTATTTT. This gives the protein CASSFGSQGSTDTQYF.

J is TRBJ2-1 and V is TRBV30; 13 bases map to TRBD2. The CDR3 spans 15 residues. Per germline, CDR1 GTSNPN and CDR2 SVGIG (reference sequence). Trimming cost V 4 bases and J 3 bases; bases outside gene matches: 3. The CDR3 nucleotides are TGTGCCTGGATTCGGACTAGCGGGAGCTACAATGAGCAGTTCTTC. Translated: CAWIRTSGSYNEQFF.

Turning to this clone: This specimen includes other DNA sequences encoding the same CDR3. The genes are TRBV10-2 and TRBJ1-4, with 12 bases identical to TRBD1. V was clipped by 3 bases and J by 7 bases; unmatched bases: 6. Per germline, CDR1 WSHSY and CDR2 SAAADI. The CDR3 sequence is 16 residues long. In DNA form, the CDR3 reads TGCGCCAGCAGTGAATCCGGGACAGGGGGCGGTGAAAAACTGTTTTTT. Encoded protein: CASSESGTGGGEKLFF.

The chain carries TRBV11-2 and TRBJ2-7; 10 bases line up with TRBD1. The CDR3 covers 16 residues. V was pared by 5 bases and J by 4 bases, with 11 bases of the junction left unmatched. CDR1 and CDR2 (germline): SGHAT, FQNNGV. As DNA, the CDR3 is TGTGCCAGCAGCACCTGGAGGGGGACAGGGGTGTACGAGCAGTACTTC. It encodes CASSTWRGTGVYEQYF.

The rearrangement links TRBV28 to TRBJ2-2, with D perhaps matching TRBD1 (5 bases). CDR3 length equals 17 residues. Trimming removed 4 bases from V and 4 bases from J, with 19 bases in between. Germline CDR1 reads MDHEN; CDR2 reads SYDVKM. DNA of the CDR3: TGTGCCAGCAGTTCTCTAAGAACCGACAGCCCCACCGGGGAGCTGTTTTTT. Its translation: CASSSLRTDSPTGELFF.

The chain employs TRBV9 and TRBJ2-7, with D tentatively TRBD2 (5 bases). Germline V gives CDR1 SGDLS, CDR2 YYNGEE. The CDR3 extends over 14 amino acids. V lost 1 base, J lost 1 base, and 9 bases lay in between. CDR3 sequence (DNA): TGTGCCAGCAGCGTAATCGGGGATTCCTACGAGCAGTACTTC. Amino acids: CASSVIGDSYEQYF. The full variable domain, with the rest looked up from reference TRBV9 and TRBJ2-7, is DSGVTQTPKHLITATGQRVTLRCSPRSGDLSVYWYQQSLDQGLQFLIQYYNGEERAKGNILERFSAQQFPDLHSELNLSSLELGDSALYFCASSVIGDSYEQYFGPGTRLTVT.

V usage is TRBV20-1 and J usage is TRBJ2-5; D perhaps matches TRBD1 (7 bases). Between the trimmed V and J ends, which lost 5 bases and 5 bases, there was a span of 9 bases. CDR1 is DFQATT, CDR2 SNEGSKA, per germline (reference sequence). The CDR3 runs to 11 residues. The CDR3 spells CSAPGGETQYF. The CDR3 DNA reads TGCAGTGCTCCAGGGGGGGAGACCCAGTACTTC.

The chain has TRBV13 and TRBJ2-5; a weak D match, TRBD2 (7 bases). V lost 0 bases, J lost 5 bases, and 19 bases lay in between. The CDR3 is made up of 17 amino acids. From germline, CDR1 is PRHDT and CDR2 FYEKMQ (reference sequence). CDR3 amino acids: CASSLGGGLGGLETQYF. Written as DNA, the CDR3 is TGTGCCAGCAGCTTAGGCGGAGGACTAGGGGGACTTGAGACCCAGTACTTC.

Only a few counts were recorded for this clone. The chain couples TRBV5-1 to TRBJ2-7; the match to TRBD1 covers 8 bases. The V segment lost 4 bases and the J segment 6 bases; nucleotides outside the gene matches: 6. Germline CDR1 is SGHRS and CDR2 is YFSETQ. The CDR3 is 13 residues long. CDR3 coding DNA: TGCGCCAGCAGCCGCAGGGGGCCTCTCGAGCAGTACTTC. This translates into CASSRRGPLEQYF.

This CDR3 is CASSPRRVRGDSPLHF. The CDR3 coding sequence is TGTGCCAGCAGCCCCCGCCGCGTCAGGGGCGATTCACCCCTCCACTTT. The chain links TRBV28 to TRBJ1-6; tentative D call: TRBD1 (6 bases). The CDR3 length is 16 residues. In germline, CDR1 is MDHEN, CDR2 SYDVKM. The V end lost 6 bases, the J end lost 8 bases, and 20 bases lay between the germline ends.